The 13 T cell receptor beta chains listed next were all sequenced from one sample in a study of control samples from healthy donors and cancer patients. Assay used: immunoSEQ multiplex PCR; TCRdb lists only in-frame clones, some missing. The repertoire holds some 67,000 clones, with around 87% as singletons. Sequences were obtained from PBMCs. These receptors were collected from a woman between 45 and 65 years old with head and neck cancer.

This chain links TRBV19 with TRBJ1-2; TRBD1 is a possible D gene (6 bases). Trimming removed 7 bases at V and 3 bases at J, with 21 bases between. The CDR3 totals 16 residues. Germline V lookup: CDR1 LNHDA, CDR2 SQIVND (reference sequence). The CDR3, as DNA: TGTGCCAGTACCGAGGGGGGGGCCACCCTGGACTATGGCTACACCTTC. It is translated as CASTEGGATLDYGYTF.

About this clone itself: An end of the junction differs from the germline gene, which may be a read error. The chain recombines TRBV23-1 with TRBJ2-3; D may be TRBD2 (5 bases). TRBV23-1 is assigned to the ORF class and has an uncertain function. This CDR3 spans 17 amino acids. Here the CDR3 reads CASSQTVGRSSIDTQYF. CDR3 coding DNA: TGCGCCAGCAGTCAAACCGTCGGCAGGTCTAGCATAGATACGCAGTATTTT.

The gene calls are TRBV4-1 and TRBJ1-6, with D tentatively TRBD1 (5 bases). V dropped 8 bases and J dropped 10 bases, with 15 bases sitting between them. This CDR3 is built from 13 residues. Germline V CDR1 and CDR2: MGHRA, YSYEKL. The CDR3: CASGGGELSPLHF. The CDR3 DNA is TGCGCCAGCGGCGGGGGGGAATTATCACCCCTCCACTTT.

The V and J genes are TRBV5-1 and TRBJ1-1; perhaps TRBD1 as D (5 bases). The CDR3 loop spans 15 amino acids. Trimming removed 0 bases at V and 5 bases at J, with 14 bases between. Germline loops: CDR1 SGHRS, CDR2 YFSETQ. The CDR3, as DNA: TGCGCCAGCAGCTTGGAGGGGCGTCGGCAAACTGAAGCTTTCTTT. It is translated as CASSLEGRRQTEAFF.

This clone was found once. This sequence joins TRBV6-5 and TRBJ1-1, with D perhaps matching TRBD1 (5 bases). The CDR3 length is 13 residues. Trimming took 1 base from V and 4 from J, leaving 7 bases between them. Germline CDR1 and CDR2: MNHEY and SVGAGI. The CDR3 is CASSYFGGTEAFF. CDR3 bases: TGTGCCAGCAGTTACTTTGGGGGCACTGAAGCTTTCTTT.

The V and J genes are TRBV7-9 and TRBJ1-6; D call uncertain. Germline V lookup: CDR1 SEHNR, CDR2 FQNEAQ (reference sequence). V lost 3 bases and J 8 bases, leaving 8 bases between the germline ends. The CDR3 is 13 amino acids. The CDR3, as DNA: TGTGCCAGCAGCTTTAACAGAGATTCACCCCTCCACTTT. Protein product: CASSFNRDSPLHF.

The chain links TRBV10-3 to TRBJ2-5; the match to TRBD1 covers 9 bases. CDR1 is ENHRY, CDR2 SYGVKD, per germline. With 8 bases clipped from V and 4 bases from J, the junction kept 11 bases outside the gene matches. The CDR3 runs 15 residues. This chain's CDR3 is CAIGSPGQGRETQYF. The CDR3 DNA reads TGTGCCATCGGGTCCCCGGGACAGGGTCGAGAGACCCAGTACTTC.

The chain recombines TRBV3-1 (or the pseudogene TRBV3-2) with TRBJ1-2; 7 bases are shared with TRBD1. CDR1 and CDR2 from the germline V gene are LGHDT and YNNKEL (reference sequence). The ends lost 1 base at V and 0 bases at J; junction bases unmatched: 14. CDR3 length: 19 amino acids. CDR3 sequence: CASSQGEQGWITANYGYTF. Here the CDR3 DNA reads TGTGCCAGCAGCCAAGGAGAACAGGGGTGGATCACGGCTAACTATGGCTACACCTTC.

Turning to this clone: Other DNA sequences of this sample code for an identical CDR3. The CDR3: CASSLGASGGDTQYF. The CDR3, as DNA: TGCGCCAGCAGCTTGGGTGCTAGCGGGGGAGATACGCAGTATTTT. The chain couples TRBV5-1 to TRBJ2-3; the match to TRBD2 covers 10 bases. V lost 0 bases, J lost 5 bases, and 3 bases stayed unmatched. The germline gives CDR1 SGHRS, CDR2 YFSETQ. The CDR3 totals 15 residues.

This chain connects TRBV7-6 to TRBJ2-1; 8 bases fit TRBD2. Germline V gene sequence: CDR1 SGHVS, CDR2 FNYEAQ. V was pared by 3 bases and J by 4 bases, with 8 bases of the junction left unmatched. The CDR3 has 16 amino acids. For the CDR3, the DNA is TGTGCCAGCAGCTTTAGCGGGGCGACGTTGTACAATGAGCAGTTCTTC. Protein sequence: CASSFSGATLYNEQFF.

The chain combines TRBV4-1 with TRBJ1-5; D perhaps matches TRBD1 (5 bases). CDR1 is MGHRA and CDR2 is YSYEKL in the germline V gene. The CDR3 is 18 amino acids. Trimming took 0 bases from V and 6 from J, leaving 21 bases between them. The CDR3 is CASSQDYGSVIGGQPQHF. The CDR3 nucleotides read TGCGCCAGCAGCCAAGATTATGGCAGTGTAATCGGGGGTCAGCCCCAGCATTTT.

In DNA, the CDR3 is TGTGCCACGTCCGGAAGCGCCCCAGATACGCAGTATTTT. As protein: CATSGSAPDTQYF. The chain links TRBV3-1 (or the pseudogene TRBV3-2) to TRBJ2-3; D is undetermined. CDR1 is LGHDT, CDR2 YNNKEL, per germline (reference sequence). V shed 10 bases and J shed 4 bases, with 15 bases lying between them. The CDR3 contains 13 residues.

This clone was seen a single time. This chain connects TRBV28 to TRBJ1-5, with 11 bases aligning to TRBD1. Germline V lookup: CDR1 MDHEN, CDR2 SYDVKM. The CDR3 totals 16 residues. V shed 6 bases and J 7 bases; nucleotides not matched to a gene: 11. This chain's CDR3 is CASSRGTGGVGQPQHF. The CDR3 DNA reads as TGTGCCAGCAGCCGTGGGACAGGGGGTGTAGGGCAGCCCCAGCATTTT.